Reported below is one TCR beta chain. The antigen is unknown. TRB rearrangements were amplified by touch-down multiplex PCR with mixed TRB-A/B primers. TCRdb reprocessed the multiplex PCR reads; each CDR3 protein has one entry and no DNA is given. Recorded here are about 14,000 distinct CDR3 sequences; the top ten clones represent about 3.7%. The data derive from a study of T cell clusters in autoimmune cytopenias. The germline CDR1 and CDR2 sequences are KGHSH and LQKENI. This CDR3 is built from 13 residues. Some 38,000 genome equivalents of blood DNA were amplified for TRB. General study findings and limits: TRB repertoire shifts in secondary cytopenia and chronic lymphocytic leukemia mostly reflected lymphoma, not autoimmunity.

These data were also filed under a second study, of T cell repertoires in aging, cancer and after chemotherapy. That report adds: Median generation probability rose over the chemotherapy interval in each cancer cohort, suggesting rebound thymic output. No conclusions about immunological memory after chemotherapy can be drawn from the repertoire data.

The V call is TRBV18, the J call TRBJ1-2; TCRdb returns TRBD1, unconfirmable since there is no DNA. The sample consisted of peripheral blood. This clonotype was obtained from a human donor in good health. This CDR3 is CASTGRTHYGYTF.